This T cell receptor beta chain comes out of a study of PD-1 blockade in classical Hodgkin lymphoma. Clones were read by immunoSEQ multiplex PCR, and TCRdb kept only the in-frame ones, dropping some. Here the sample spans some 18,000 clones, 76% being singletons. Time point of the sample: cycle 4 day 1 (C4D1), after 5 to 7 weeks of nivolumab. Relapse after autologous stem cell transplantation occurred in every patient, and brentuximab vedotin exposure varied. This CDR3 comprises 15 residues. In germline, CDR1 is LNHDA, CDR2 SQIVND (reference sequence). The J segment lost 7 bases and the V segment lost 4 bases, leaving 7 bases of the junction unmatched.

The chain links TRBV19 to TRBJ1-4; TRBD1 matches at 9 bases. This TCR came from a human donor with classical Hodgkin lymphoma. This sample comprised peripheral blood mononuclear cells (PBMCs), obtained before the fourth cycle of nivolumab. This chain's CDR3 is CASSTADRGSEKLFF. CDR3 in DNA: TGTGCCAGTAGTACCGCAGACAGGGGGAGTGAAAAACTGTTTTTT.